The subject of this entry is one TCR beta chain. The sample is drawn from a study of T-cell memory formation after mild COVID-19. From the 5' RACE reads, TCRdb called clonotypes with MiXCR, one entry per CDR3 protein. The sample shows hundreds of thousands of distinct CDR3 sequences, around 14% of them seen only once. This CDR3 region has 14 residues. Germline values: CDR1 SEHNR, CDR2 FQNEAQ (reference sequence). The V end lost 0 bases, the J end lost 4 bases, and 9 bases lay between the germline ends. This TCR derives from a man in his late teens or twenties who had mild COVID-19 (a few samples of this study predate the infection). Cell type and time point are not known. V usage is TRBV7-9 and J usage is TRBJ1-1; the D is unclear. Sequencing was done on a sample of PBMCs or a T cell subset sorted from them (not recorded which). The CDR3 DNA is TGTGCCAGCAGCTTAGCGTATATGAGCACTGAAGCTTTCTTT. Translating it yields CASSLAYMSTEAFF.